This entry is about one T cell receptor (beta chain). This clonotype was counted between two and nine times. Its antigen is still unknown. No quality values exist for individual bases; no much larger clone is one base distant. As encoded in the germline V gene, CDR1 is SGHTA while CDR2 is FQGNSA. Inclusive of the bounding cysteine and phenylalanine, the CDR3 is 16 residues long. Only the CDR3 part of the read is kept: 48 bases, read in frame from the first base. At the junction V is shortened by 5 bases and J by 4 bases; bases outside the gene matches: 5. The sample is drawn from a study of regulatory T cells in long-lasting Graves disease (dated by TCRdb to the early 2020s). At the level of the whole study: Persistent Graves' disease was defined as persistently positive TSH receptor autoantibodies together with antithyroid drug treatment for over 5 years. A total of around 35 samples underwent TCR sequencing, from about 13 patients with persistent Graves' disease and approximately 20 patients with newly diagnosed Graves' disease. Persistent Graves' disease patients were compared with newly diagnosed Graves' disease patients by peripheral blood TCR sequencing and RNA sequencing. Antithyroid drugs had been taken for 8.5 to 12 years on average by persistent Graves' disease patients in the clinical cohort. The study was registered as a clinical trial and conducted in China.

What the time point label conveys for this sample: persistent/refractory GD, antithyroid drugs over 5 years with positive TRAb. For both TCR sequencing and RNA sequencing, RNA was extracted from PBMCs using TRIzol. The diagnosis of Graves' disease followed American Thyroid Association guidelines. Patients were recruited from an endocrinology department in Xi'an, China. Each patient gave roughly 10 milliliters of peripheral blood, collected in an EDTA anticoagulant tube. Ficoll Paque Plus density gradient separation was used to isolate PBMCs, and no additional T cell sorting was done. An Agilent 2100 Bioanalyzer and agarose gel were used to assess RNA quality, and a NanoDrop 2000 was used to measure RNA concentration. The library came from multiplex PCR. The instrument given in TCRdb is Illumina HiSeq 4000. TCR beta libraries were built with iRepertoire HTBI primers and Arm-PCR amplification of CDR3 regions. PCR products were gel purified before sequencing. Per the authors' processing: Across samples, about 64 TRBV and around 15 TRBJ segments were identified and used for gene usage analysis of CDR3 amino acid clonotypes. COPE and FqMerger were used to merge filtered high-quality paired reads into contigs. BLAST was used to align contigs to IMGT TRBV, TRBD and TRBJ reference genes, with CDR3 defined following IMGT. Any clonotype with a frequency above 0.1% was classified as a highly expanded clone. Shannon entropy was used to measure repertoire diversity, and the Gini coefficient was used to measure V-J evenness. A clonotype was considered public if more than one individual shared it. TCRdb cleaned the public reads at Q25 with fastp, built clones with MiXCR and kept in-frame beta chains. Every CDR3 protein is listed once, alongside the most common genes and DNA of its rows. The V and J calls were determined by TCRdb, not by the authors. For this sample the table gives 700,000 or so distinct CDR3 sequences, of which about 32% were detected only once. Of the sample, about two fifths falls within the top ten clones.

What the study reported, not specific to this receptor: Sequencing and analysis were restricted to the TCR beta chain. Compared with newly diagnosed patients, persistent Graves' disease patients had lower TCR Shannon entropy and fewer highly expanded clones, which suggests clonal expansion. Patients with persistent disease shared more public clonotypes (approximately 2,500) than newly diagnosed patients did (nearly 1,000). The small sample size was acknowledged by the authors as a limitation that may reduce accuracy. Peripheral blood alone was examined, since thyroid tissue, which constituted the primary lesion, could not be accessed. Persistent disease showed preferential use of TRBV28, TRBJ1-2 and TRBJ2-5, whereas newly diagnosed disease favored TRBV20-1 and TRBJ2-1.

The sequence links TRBV7-2 to TRBJ2-3, with 14 middle bases fitting TRBD2. The origin of this receptor is a female donor with Graves disease. Sequencing was performed on peripheral blood mononuclear cells (PBMCs), taken when the disease was refractory, from a patient treated with antithyroid drugs. The bases read TGTGCCAGCAGCCAGGGACTAGCGGGAGCGCCAGATACGCAGTATTTT. Protein translation: CASSQGLAGAPDTQYF.